This T cell receptor (beta chain) was documented in a study of cytomegalovirus exposure and HLA in healthy donors. Study-wide results and caveats: Cytomegalovirus association was assigned to approximately 180 TCR beta chains.

The assay was immunoSEQ multiplex PCR, and TCRdb's table has in-frame clones only and misses some. The sample yields about 65,000 clones, just under 95% seen once. Germline lookup yields CDR1 SGHRS and CDR2 YFSETQ. Trimming took off 0 bases at V and 2 bases at J, with 11 bases between the two ends. The CDR3 covers 15 residues. As regards this clone: Its antigen is not known.

The rearrangement uses TRBV5-1 and TRBJ2-5, with D maybe TRBD1 (6 bases). This clonotype was sampled from a man aged 18-30 years in good health and CMV-seropositive. The sequenced material came from PBMCs. CDR3 sequence (DNA): TGCGCCAGCAGCTTGGCGTCAGGGGTTCAAGAGACCCAGTACTTC. Amino acids: CASSLASGVQETQYF.